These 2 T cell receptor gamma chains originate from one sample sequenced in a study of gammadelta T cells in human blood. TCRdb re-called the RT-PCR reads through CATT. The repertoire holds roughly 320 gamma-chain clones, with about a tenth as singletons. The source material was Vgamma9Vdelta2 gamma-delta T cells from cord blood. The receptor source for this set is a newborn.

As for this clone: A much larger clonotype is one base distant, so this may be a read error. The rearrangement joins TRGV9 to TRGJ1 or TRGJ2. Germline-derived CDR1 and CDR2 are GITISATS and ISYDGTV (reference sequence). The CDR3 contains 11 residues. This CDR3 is CAFRHGYMKLF. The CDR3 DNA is TGTGCCTTCCGGCATGGCTATATGAAACTCTTT.

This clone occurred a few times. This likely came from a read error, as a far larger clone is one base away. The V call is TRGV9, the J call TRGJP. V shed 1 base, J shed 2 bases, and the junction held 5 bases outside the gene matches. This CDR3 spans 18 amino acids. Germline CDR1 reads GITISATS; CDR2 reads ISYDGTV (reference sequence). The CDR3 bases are TGTGCCTTGTGGGAGGTCGAGCGGCAAGAGTTGGGCAAAAAAATCAAGGTATTT. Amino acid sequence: CALWEVERQELGKKIKVF.